This T cell receptor beta chain was recorded in a study of OX40 agonist ivuxolimab in advanced cancers. Overall study context: Intravenous ivuxolimab at 0.01 to 10 mg/kg was given to patients every 2 weeks. Notes on the study in general: Clonal expansion was seen in CD4+ and CD8+ blood T cells by week 6 at 0.1 to 3.0 mg/kg.

Trimming shortened V by 0 bases and J by 4 bases, and 11 bases separated the two germline ends. Germline CDR1 and CDR2: GTSNPN and SVGIG (reference sequence). The CDR3 totals 14 residues. On this clone itself: Its antigen is not identified.

Data came from immunoSEQ multiplex PCR; TCRdb stores just in-frame clones and leaves some out. The sample lists about 59,000 clones, 75% to 90% occurring once. This clonotype originated in an adult with an advanced solid tumor such as melanoma, head and neck, liver or kidney cancer. Sequences were derived from CD4+ or CD8+ T cells sorted from blood, sampled in a trial of the OX40 agonist ivuxolimab. The V gene is TRBV30, the J gene TRBJ2-3; D remains unclear. CDR3 coding DNA: TGTGCCTGGAGTGTACTCACAGTAGCAGATACGCAGTATTTT. Encoded protein: CAWSVLTVADTQYF.